Listed below are T cell receptor beta chains from one sample, sequenced in a study of T cell clones after liver transplantation. TCRdb keeps only in-frame clones here, not all; method: immunoSEQ multiplex PCR. Here the sample spans 68,000 or so clones, 80% to 95% being singletons. The sequences come from CD4+ T cells from blood, collected about 27 months after liver transplant. The receptors were gathered from a human patient who received a liver transplant. A subset of T cells may come from the graft donor. The CDR3 runs from the conserved cysteine through the conserved F or W. D genes are given only for firm matches. Size tells how often a clone was seen (once, few, many) or the class of an expanded clone, and some rows leave it out.

J gene	D gene	V gene	clone size	CDR3 DNA	CDR3 protein
TRBJ2-7	TRBD2	TRBV10-3	once	TGTGCCATCAGTGAATCACTAGCGAACTACGAGCAGTACTTC	CAISESLANYEQYF
TRBJ2-7	NA	TRBV11-1	NA	TGTGCCAGCAGCTTAGGTAGTATGGGCGAGCAGTACTTC	CASSLGSMGEQYF
TRBJ2-2	NA	TRBV7-8	NA	TGTGCCAGCAGCCGATCCGGGGAGCTGTTTTTT	CASSRSGELFF
TRBJ2-7	NA	TRBV7-2	NA	TGTGCCAGCAGCTTATACGGATACGAGCAGTACTTC	CASSLYGYEQYF
TRBJ1-1	TRBD1	TRBV5-1	NA	TGCGCCAGCAGCTCGGGACAGGGGGCGAGGTTCACTGAAGCTTTCTTT	CASSSGQGARFTEAFF
TRBJ1-1	NA	TRBV7-3	NA	TGTGCCAGCAGCCCGGGGAGGGAGAGAACTGAAGCTTTCTTT	CASSPGRERTEAFF
TRBJ2-3	NA	TRBV5-1	NA	TGCGCCAGCAGCTTGGATAATCTAGCCACAGATACGCAGTATTTT	CASSLDNLATDTQYF
TRBJ2-7	NA	TRBV6-1	NA	TGTGCCAGCAGTGAAAAAAGGGTGGCCTTTGAGCAGTACTTC	CASSEKRVAFEQYF
TRBJ1-5	NA	TRBV6-4	NA	TGTGCCAGCTCCTCGGGGGGGGTCCAGCCCCAGCATTTT	CASSSGGVQPQHF
TRBJ2-5	NA	TRBV29-1	once	TGCAGCGTTGGGGGAGTAGAGACCCAGTACTTC	CSVGGVETQYF
TRBJ2-1	TRBD2	TRBV5-8	NA	TGTGCCAGCAGCCCCGGGACTAGCAGCTACAATGAGCAGTTCTTC	CASSPGTSSYNEQFF
TRBJ2-2	TRBD2	TRBV6-4	NA	TGTGCCAGCAGGCGGGAGTCGAACACCGGGGAGCTGTTTTTT	CASRRESNTGELFF
TRBJ2-7	TRBD1	TRBV6-5	NA	TGTGCCAGCAGTTACTCGTGGACAGGGGCGGGAGAGCAGTACTTC	CASSYSWTGAGEQYF
TRBJ2-3	NA	TRBV6-5	NA	TGTGCCAGCAGTCGCGGGACACGCACAGATACGCAGTATTTT	CASSRGTRTDTQYF
TRBJ2-7	NA	TRBV7-3	NA	TGTGCCAGCAGCCTTTACGCTGCAGATCCCTACGAGCAGTACTTC	CASSLYAADPYEQYF
TRBJ2-3	NA	TRBV27	NA	TGTGCCGCAGCAGGGACAGATACGCAGTATTTT	CAAAGTDTQYF
TRBJ2-1	TRBD1	TRBV7-9	once	TGTGCCAGCAGCAAACAGGGGGCCCCCTACAATGAGCAGTTCTTC	CASSKQGAPYNEQFF
TRBJ2-5	TRBD2	TRBV30	once	TGTGCCTGGAGCGAGCGGGGAGAGACCCAGTACTTC	CAWSERGETQYF
TRBJ2-1	TRBD2	TRBV5-4	once	TGTGCCAGCAGCCGTAGCGGGAGGGCCGATTACAATGAGCAGTTCTTC	CASSRSGRADYNEQFF
TRBJ2-2	NA	TRBV5-1	NA	TGCGCCAGCAGCTACGGCGGGCAGAACACCGGGGAGCTGTTTTTT	CASSYGGQNTGELFF
TRBJ2-1	NA	TRBV30	NA	TGTGCCTGGACCCGGGGTCTAGGTCCCTACAATGAGCAGTTCTTC	CAWTRGLGPYNEQFF
TRBJ2-1	TRBD2	TRBV5-4	NA	TGTGCCAGCAGCTTGCCTCTAGCGGGGTCCAATGAGCAGTTCTTC	CASSLPLAGSNEQFF
TRBJ2-6	TRBD1	TRBV7-2	NA	TGTGCCAGCAGCTGGGACAGGGGAGCTGGGGCCAACGTCCTGACTTTC	CASSWDRGAGANVLTF
TRBJ2-2	TRBD2	TRBV7-3	NA	TGTGCCAGCAGCTTAAATCTAGCGGGTGGCGGGGAGCTGTTTTTT	CASSLNLAGGGELFF
TRBJ1-1	NA	TRBV5-1	once	TGCGCCAGCAGCTTCAGACAGGTATGGGCTTTCTTT	CASSFRQVWAFF
TRBJ2-1	TRBD2	TRBV28	NA	TGTGCCAGCACCCGGGGAGGGAGCGGGAGAGGTGGTGAGCAGTTCTTC	CASTRGGSGRGGEQFF
TRBJ2-7	NA	TRBV14	once	TGTGCCAGCAGCCCCACCTCCTACGAGCAGTACTTC	CASSPTSYEQYF
TRBJ2-7	NA	TRBV10-3	NA	TGTACCACCCGACCGACAGGCGCCAACGAGCAGTACTTC	CTTRPTGANEQYF
TRBJ2-5	NA	TRBV29-1	NA	TGCAGCGTTGAAAAGAGGGCCAGGCAACTCCAAGAGACCCAGTACTTC	CSVEKRARQLQETQYF
TRBJ2-7	TRBD2	TRBV4-1	once	TGCGCCAGCAGCCAAAAGGGGACTAGCGGGGGGCCGCCCTACGAGCAGTACTTC	CASSQKGTSGGPPYEQYF
TRBJ2-3	NA	TRBV6-6	NA	TGTGCCAGCAGTTACCCCTCCAGCGAAGATACGCAGTATTTT	CASSYPSSEDTQYF
TRBJ2-7	NA	TRBV11-2	NA	TGTGCCAGCAGCCCCCGAACTGGGGGAGACACATTGGCCTACGAGCAGTACTTC	CASSPRTGGDTLAYEQYF
TRBJ2-1	TRBD2	TRBV5-1	once	TGCGCCAGCAGCTTACCCTTCGGGGGGGCCCACAATGAGCAGTTCTTC	CASSLPFGGAHNEQFF
TRBJ2-2	TRBD1	TRBV11-3	once	TGTGCCAGCAGACGGGACAGGAGCACCGGGGAGCTGTTTTTT	CASRRDRSTGELFF
TRBJ2-1	NA	TRBV10-1	NA	TGCGCCAGCAGTGAGTGGGAAGCCGCCTACAATGAGCAGTTCTTC	CASSEWEAAYNEQFF
TRBJ2-3	TRBD2	TRBV28	NA	TGTGCCAGCAGTTTTGCGGGACTAGGGTTTATAGATACGCAGTATTTT	CASSFAGLGFIDTQYF
TRBJ2-1	NA	TRBV5-4	NA	TGTGCCAGCAAGAACAGAAGCTCCTACAATGAGCAGTTCTTC	CASKNRSSYNEQFF
TRBJ1-1	NA	TRBV9	NA	TGTGCCAGCAGCGTAGACGGCAGGGGCCCTGAAGCTTTCTTT	CASSVDGRGPEAFF
TRBJ1-5	NA	TRBV4-1	NA	TGCGCCAGTTCAGGCGGACAGCCCCAGCATTTT	CASSGGQPQHF
TRBJ2-5	TRBD1	TRBV18	NA	TGTGCCAGCTCAGAAGGGGGCGGTGAGACCCAGTACTTC	CASSEGGGETQYF
TRBJ2-5	NA	TRBV28	NA	TGTGCCAGCACCTCAGGGAACCAAGAGGCCCAGTACTTC	CASTSGNQEAQYF
TRBJ2-5	NA	TRBV18	NA	TGTGCCAGCTCACTTGAATTGGGGGAGACCCAGTACTTC	CASSLELGETQYF
TRBJ1-6	TRBD1	TRBV28	NA	TGTGCCAGCAATACCGGACAGGGGTATTCACCCCTCCACTTT	CASNTGQGYSPLHF
TRBJ2-1	NA	TRBV18	NA	TGTGCCAGCTCACTCAACGAGAACAATGAGCAGTTCTTC	CASSLNENNEQFF
TRBJ1-5	NA	TRBV7-6	NA	TGTGCCAGCAGCTCCCCGGGCCAGCCCCAGCATTTT	CASSSPGQPQHF
TRBJ1-1	NA	TRBV19	NA	TGTGCCAGTAGTATAAGGACGAGGCTCACTGAAGCTTTCTTT	CASSIRTRLTEAFF
TRBJ2-5	NA	TRBV5-1	few	TGCGCCAGCAGCTTGGTCAGTACCCAAGAGACCCAGTACTTC	CASSLVSTQETQYF
TRBJ1-5	NA	TRBV2	NA	TGTGCCAGCAGACCCGGGCCGTGGGAGCCCCAGCATTTT	CASRPGPWEPQHF
TRBJ1-4	NA	TRBV29-1	NA	TGCAGCGTGAGGCGGGGGGGTAATGAAAAACTGTTTTTT	CSVRRGGNEKLFF
TRBJ2-1	TRBD2	TRBV6-1	NA	TGTGCCAGCAGTGGGACTAGCGGGAGGAAACAGACTTACAATGAGCAGTTCTTC	CASSGTSGRKQTYNEQFF
TRBJ2-1	NA	TRBV9	NA	TGTGCCAGCAGCGTAGATGCGGGGCCCTACAATGAGCAGTTCTTC	CASSVDAGPYNEQFF
TRBJ2-1	NA	TRBV2	NA	TGTGCCAGCAGGGAGACTCCCTACAATGAGCAGTTCTTC	CASRETPYNEQFF
TRBJ1-2	TRBD1	TRBV27	once	TGTGCCAGCAGTCTAAGACAGGGGGAGATCTATGGCTACACCTTC	CASSLRQGEIYGYTF
TRBJ2-5	NA	TRBV5-6	NA	TGTGCCAGCAGCCCTGAGTGGGAACAGACCCAGTACTTC	CASSPEWEQTQYF
TRBJ1-2	NA	TRBV2	NA	TGTGCCAGCAACCTCTTTGGGGGGGGTCAGGGATATGGCTACACCTTC	CASNLFGGGQGYGYTF
TRBJ1-5	NA	TRBV28	NA	TGTGCCAGCAGGGGGTGGGGGGCGAGTCAGCCCCAGCATTTT	CASRGWGASQPQHF
TRBJ1-3	NA	TRBV6-5	NA	TGTGCCAGCAGTTACTCGAGGGCGGGGGGAAACACCATATATTTT	CASSYSRAGGNTIYF